The sequence of this T cell receptor (beta chain) was determined in a study of T cell responses to AZD1222 COVID-19 vaccine. Germline V gene data show CDR1 as SGHRS and CDR2 as YFSETQ. CDR3 length: 15 residues. With 4 bases clipped from V and 1 base from J, the junction kept 7 bases outside the gene matches. Measured with immunoSEQ multiplex PCR; TCRdb has only the in-frame clones, and not every one. The sample consists of over 100,000 clones, around 83% of them appearing once. This sequence originates from an adult in good health. The chain combines TRBV5-1 with TRBJ1-2, with 7 bases aligning to TRBD1. The sequencing used peripheral blood, collected on day 0 of AZD1222 vaccination. DNA of the CDR3: TGCGCCAGCAGCCGGGGGACAGATAATAACTATGGCTACACCTTC. It encodes CASSRGTDNNYGYTF.